The 10 T cell receptor beta chains in this list originate from one sample, sequenced in a study of T-cell reconstitution after alpha-beta-depleted transplantation in children. For TCRbeta, the library was prepared with unique molecular identifiers. TCRdb reanalysed the PCR reads using MiXCR and keeps one entry per CDR3 protein. The table records some 150,000 distinct CDR3 sequences, around 8.5% of them present only once. Specimen: PBMCs, mostly from graft donor cells, collected 180 days after TCRalphabeta/CD19-depleted stem cell transplant. These receptors all stem from a female patient aged 2-9 years who had a stem cell transplant for congenital amegakaryocytic thrombocytopenia, so the T cells may come from the graft donor.

In this sample, this clonotype is medium-sized (0.01 to 0.1%). The genes are TRBV20-1 and TRBJ2-2; perhaps D is TRBD1 or TRBD2 (7 bases each). Germline values: CDR1 DFQATT, CDR2 SNEGSKA (reference sequence). V gave up 5 bases and J gave up 7 bases, with 14 bases separating them. The CDR3 extends over 13 amino acids. The CDR3 region is CSAPGGGLGELFF. The CDR3 DNA sequence: TGCAGTGCTCCAGGGGGGGGCCTCGGGGAGCTGTTTTTT.

This clonotype was seen many times. V is TRBV7-8 and J is TRBJ2-2; 12 nucleotides line up with TRBD1. Germline V gives CDR1 SGHVS, CDR2 FQNEAQ. V lost 4 bases and J lost 5; bases outside the gene matches: 8. This CDR3 region has 17 residues. The CDR3 DNA reads TGTGCCAGCAGCTGGTCCCGGGACAGGGGGCCGACCGGGGAGCTGTTTTTT. This translates into CASSWSRDRGPTGELFF.

The chain is built from TRBV29-1 and TRBJ1-5; D is uncertain. Trimming shortened V by 2 bases and J by 5 bases, and 16 bases separated the two germline ends. In germline, CDR1 is SQVTM, CDR2 ANQGSEA. The CDR3 extends over 15 amino acids. The DNA for the CDR3 is TGCAGCGTTGAACGTTTTGGTATCGGGTATCAGCCCCAGCATTTT. It encodes CSVERFGIGYQPQHF.

In its sample, this clonotype was seen a few times. This chain uses TRBV12-3 or TRBV12-4 with TRBJ1-2, with D possibly being TRBD1 (5 bases). CDR3 length: 12 amino acids. V shed 4 bases and J shed 14 bases, with 17 bases lying between them. The CDR3 bases are TGTGCCAGCAGTTCCGGACCCAGGGAGAAGACCTTC. This encodes CASSSGPREKTF.

The rearrangement links TRBV12-3 or TRBV12-4 to TRBJ2-1; 14 bases line up with TRBD2. V lost 6 bases and J lost 6; bases outside the gene matches: 4. This CDR3 region has 15 residues. CDR3 DNA sequence: TGTGCCAGCAGCACGGGACTAGCGGGAGTCAATGAGCAGTTCTTC. Translating it yields CASSTGLAGVNEQFF.

This chain connects TRBV7-2 to TRBJ2-5; 8 nucleotides line up with TRBD2. The CDR3 consists of 14 residues. Germline CDR1 reads SGHTA; CDR2 reads FQGNSA. V lost 3 bases to trimming and J lost 5 bases; unmatched junction nucleotides: 5. In DNA form, the CDR3 reads TGTGCCAGCAGCTTGGGACTAGTGGGCGAGACCCAGTACTTC. It codes for CASSLGLVGETQYF.

At least ten counts were recorded for this clonotype. The V call is TRBV12-3 or TRBV12-4, the J call TRBJ1-2; the D is unclear. The CDR3 extends over 13 amino acids. V lost 5 bases and J 4 bases, leaving 11 bases between the germline ends. CDR3: CASSIGRTYGYTF. The CDR3 coding sequence is TGTGCCAGCAGTATCGGACGGACCTATGGCTACACCTTC.

The genes are TRBV20-1 and TRBJ2-3, with D unclear. Germline CDR1 reads DFQATT; CDR2 reads SNEGSKA (reference sequence). CDR3 length: 14 amino acids. Between the trimmed V and J ends, which lost 2 bases and 2 bases, there was a span of 11 bases. The CDR3 region has the DNA TGCAGTGCTAGACTCCTTCGTCCCACAGATACGCAGTATTTT. This translates into CSARLLRPTDTQYF.

This clonotype was seen only a few times. The chain employs TRBV5-6 and TRBJ1-6; 7 positions agree with TRBD1. This CDR3 has 17 residues. Per germline, CDR1 SGHDT and CDR2 YYEEEE. J gave up 5 bases and V 4 bases, and 12 bases lay outside the gene matches. CDR3 DNA: TGTGCCAGCAGCGGCCAAGGGGGCTCCTTCCATAATTCACCCCTCCACTTT. Translated, it gives CASSGQGGSFHNSPLHF.

The chain employs TRBV20-1 and TRBJ2-1; 10 positions agree with TRBD1. The CDR3 runs to 17 residues. Germline loops: CDR1 DFQATT, CDR2 SNEGSKA (reference sequence). Germline trimming cut 1 base from V and 1 base from J; bases unmatched to any gene: 7. CDR3 protein: CSARVPTGGRSYNEQFF. The CDR3 DNA follows: TGCAGTGCTAGAGTTCCGACAGGGGGCCGGTCCTACAATGAGCAGTTCTTC.